This T cell receptor beta chain was recorded in a study of T cells of healthy individuals. TCRdb reprocessed the 5' RACE reads with MiXCR, giving one entry per CDR3 protein. This table has about 60,000 distinct CDR3 sequences, around 16% appearing once. V shed 4 bases, J shed 5 bases, and the junction held 11 bases outside the gene matches. CDR1 is SGHRS and CDR2 is YFSETQ in the germline V gene. This CDR3 region has 16 residues. The chain couples TRBV5-1 to TRBJ2-1, with 8 bases that match TRBD1. This receptor was identified in a human donor in good health. In DNA, the CDR3 is TGCGCCAGCAGCCAAACCTGGACAGGGCGGAACAATGAGCAGTTCTTC. Translating it yields CASSQTWTGRNNEQFF. The whole variable domain, filled in from reference TRBV5-1 and TRBJ2-1, reads KAGVTQTPRYLIKTRGQQVTLSCSPISGHRSVSWYQQTPGQGLQFLFEYFSETQRNKGNFPGRFSGRQFSNSRSEMNVSTLELGDSALYLCASSQTWTGRNNEQFFGPGTRLTVL.